This T cell receptor (beta chain) comes out of a study of T cells after yellow fever vaccination. Study-level results: Contamination of FACS-sorted repertoires by abundant clonotypes from the bulk population could occur. Re-detected after boosting: most primary clones, 96% of CD4 and 80% to 90% of CD8.

The germline V gene encodes CDR1 SNHLY and CDR2 FYNNEI. J gave up 2 bases and V 3 bases, and 6 bases lay outside the gene matches. CDR3 length: 16 residues. Concerning this clonotype: What it binds is not known.

As TCR cDNA was made by 5'RACE template switching, a universal primer site and UMIs were added. TCRdb passed the 5' RACE reads through MiXCR, listing each CDR3 protein once. The sample lists a few hundred thousand distinct CDR3 sequences, about 5.2% occurring once. Sequences were derived from CD4+ T cells sorted from PBMCs, sampled on the day of the yellow fever booster vaccination. The chain uses TRBV2 and TRBJ2-2; 7 nucleotides align to TRBD2. The sequence came from a man aged 18 to 30 who received the YFV17D yellow fever vaccine. As DNA, the CDR3 is TGTGCCAGCAGTGATCGGCTAGCGGATAACACCGGGGAGCTGTTTTTT. Translated: CASSDRLADNTGELFF.